This T cell receptor (beta chain) was sequenced in a study of Ad26.COV2.S vaccination and SARS-CoV-2 variants. Study background: Intramuscular Ad26.COV2.S doses were given once or twice, 56 days apart.

Study findings and constraints: Total T cell responses were possibly underestimated by TCR breadth and depth analyses.

Sequencing was performed with immunoSEQ multiplex PCR; in TCRdb, only in-frame clones are kept and a portion is missing. The sample yields 300,000 to 500,000 clones, around 85% seen once. Stated treatment: about 20 received Ad26.COV2.S at low or high dose, single or two shots; 5 received placebo; per-sample allocation not given. All samples were drawn on day 63, counting from the first vaccine or placebo injection. Germline CDR1 reads SGHRS; CDR2 reads YFSETQ. The V and J ends lost 0 bases and 3 bases respectively, with 12 bases between them. This CDR3 has 15 residues. In the case of this clone: The antigen is unknown.

The clonotype was recovered from a person between 18 and 65 years old who received the Ad26.COV2.S COVID-19 vaccine or a placebo. The sample consisted of peripheral blood, taken in a trial of Ad26.COV2.S vaccine versus placebo. The rearrangement joins TRBV5-1 to TRBJ2-5; tentative D call: TRBD1 (6 bases). The CDR3 DNA reads TGCGCCAGCAGCTTGGGGGGACATCCCGAAGAGACCCAGTACTTC. This translates into CASSLGGHPEETQYF.